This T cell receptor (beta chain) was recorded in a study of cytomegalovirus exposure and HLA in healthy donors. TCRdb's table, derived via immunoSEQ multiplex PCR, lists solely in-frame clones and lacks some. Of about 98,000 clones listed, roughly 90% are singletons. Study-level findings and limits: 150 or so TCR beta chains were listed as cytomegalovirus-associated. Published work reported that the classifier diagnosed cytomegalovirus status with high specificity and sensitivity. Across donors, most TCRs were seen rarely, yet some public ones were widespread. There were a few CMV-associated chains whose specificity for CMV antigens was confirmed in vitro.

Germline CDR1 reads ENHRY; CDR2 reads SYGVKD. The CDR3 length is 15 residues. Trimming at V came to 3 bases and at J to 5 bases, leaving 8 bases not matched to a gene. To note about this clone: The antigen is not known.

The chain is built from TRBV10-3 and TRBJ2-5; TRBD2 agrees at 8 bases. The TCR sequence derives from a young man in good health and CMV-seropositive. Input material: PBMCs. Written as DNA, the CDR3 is TGTGCCATCAGTGACCCCTTGGGCGGGAGGGAGACCCAGTACTTC. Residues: CAISDPLGGRETQYF.